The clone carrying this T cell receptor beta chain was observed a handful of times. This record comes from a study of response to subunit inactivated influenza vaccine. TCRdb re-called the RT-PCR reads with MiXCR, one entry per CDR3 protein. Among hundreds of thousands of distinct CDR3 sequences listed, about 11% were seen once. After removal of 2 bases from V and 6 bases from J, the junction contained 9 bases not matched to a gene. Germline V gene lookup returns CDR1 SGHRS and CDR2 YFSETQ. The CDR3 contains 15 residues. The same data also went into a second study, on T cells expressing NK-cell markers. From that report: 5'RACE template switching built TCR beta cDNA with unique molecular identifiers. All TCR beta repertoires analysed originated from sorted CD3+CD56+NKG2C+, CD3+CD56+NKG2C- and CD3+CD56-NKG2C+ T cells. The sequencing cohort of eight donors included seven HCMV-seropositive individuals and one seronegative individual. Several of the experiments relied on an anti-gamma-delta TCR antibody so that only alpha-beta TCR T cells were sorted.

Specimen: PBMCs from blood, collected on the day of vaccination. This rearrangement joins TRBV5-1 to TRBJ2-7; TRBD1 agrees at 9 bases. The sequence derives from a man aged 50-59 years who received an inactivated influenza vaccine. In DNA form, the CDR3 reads TGCGCCAGCAGCTTTTACAGGGACAGGGCGGGCGAGCAGTACTTC. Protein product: CASSFYRDRAGEQYF.